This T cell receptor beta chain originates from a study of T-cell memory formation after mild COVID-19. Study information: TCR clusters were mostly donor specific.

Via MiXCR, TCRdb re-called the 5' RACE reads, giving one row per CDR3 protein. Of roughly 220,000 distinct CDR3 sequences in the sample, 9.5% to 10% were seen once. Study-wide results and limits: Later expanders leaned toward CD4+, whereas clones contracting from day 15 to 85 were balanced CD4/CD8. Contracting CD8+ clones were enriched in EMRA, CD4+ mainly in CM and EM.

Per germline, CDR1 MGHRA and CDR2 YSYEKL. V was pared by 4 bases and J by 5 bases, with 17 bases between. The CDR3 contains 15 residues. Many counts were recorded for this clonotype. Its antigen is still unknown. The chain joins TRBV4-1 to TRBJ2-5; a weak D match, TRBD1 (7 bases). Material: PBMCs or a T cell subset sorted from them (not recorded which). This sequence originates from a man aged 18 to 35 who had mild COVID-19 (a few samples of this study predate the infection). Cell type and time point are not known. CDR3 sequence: CASSPEGQPRETQYF. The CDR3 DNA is TGCGCCAGCAGCCCGGAGGGACAGCCCCGGGAGACCCAGTACTTC.